This TCR beta chain originates from a study of OX40 agonist ivuxolimab in advanced cancers. TCRdb keeps only in-frame clones here, not all; method: immunoSEQ multiplex PCR. The sample yields approximately 69,000 clones, 94% seen once. This CDR3 contains 16 residues. CDR1 and CDR2 (germline): MNHEY, SMNVEV (reference sequence). With V trimmed by 2 bases and J by 5 bases, 3 bases remained unmatched. The sequenced sample was CD4+ or CD8+ T cells sorted from blood, obtained in a trial of the OX40 agonist ivuxolimab. The genes are TRBV27 and TRBJ2-2; 12 nucleotides match TRBD2. The source is an adult with an advanced solid tumor such as melanoma, head and neck, liver or kidney cancer. The CDR3 sequence is CASSLTSGRLTGELFF. The CDR3 region has the DNA TGTGCCAGCAGTTTAACTAGCGGGAGGCTTACCGGGGAGCTGTTTTTT.